These 30 T cell receptor beta chains originate from one sample sequenced in a study of cytomegalovirus exposure and HLA in healthy donors. Primers included in the PCR were 60 Vbeta and 13 Jbeta primers. Method: immunoSEQ multiplex PCR; TCRdb's copy keeps in-frame clones and lacks some. The sample holds some 100,000 clones; 69% are singletons and the top ten take 5.4%. The specimen sequenced was PBMCs. The receptors stem from a woman in her 70s in good health and CMV-seropositive.

This chain joins TRBV5-1 and TRBJ2-2; unclear D gene. The germline V gene encodes CDR1 SGHRS and CDR2 YFSETQ. V lost 0 bases to trimming and J lost 0 bases, with 6 bases between them. The CDR3 loop spans 15 amino acids. Here the CDR3 DNA reads TGCGCCAGCAGCTTGGACGGGTCGAACACCGGGGAGCTGTTTTTT. This sequence encodes CASSLDGSNTGELFF.

The chain couples TRBV4-1 to TRBJ1-6; 10 nucleotides align to TRBD1. Unmatched junction bases numbered 3, after V lost 4 bases and J lost 0 bases. Germline loops: CDR1 MGHRA, CDR2 YSYEKL. The CDR3 totals 17 residues. CDR3 region: CASSRQGAGSYNSPLHF. DNA of the CDR3: TGCGCCAGCAGCCGACAGGGGGCGGGCTCCTATAATTCACCCCTCCACTTT.

V usage is TRBV7-2 and J usage is TRBJ2-2; 13 bases are a match to TRBD2. V dropped 5 bases and J dropped 2; count of bases not matched to a gene: 8. Germline CDR1 is SGHTA and CDR2 is FQGNSA. The CDR3 runs to 18 residues. The CDR3 coding sequence is TGTGCCAGCAGCCCGCGACTAGCGGGGGGCACCAACACCGGGGAGCTGTTTTTT. It translates to CASSPRLAGGTNTGELFF.

This clone was seen a few times. The rearrangement links TRBV2 to TRBJ2-5; possible D gene TRBD2, 5 bases. The CDR3 length is 14 residues. Germline loops: CDR1 SNHLY, CDR2 FYNNEI. Trimming took 4 bases from V and 2 from J, leaving 11 bases between them. The CDR3 nucleotides are TGTGCCAGCAGTGTACAACCGGGGCAAGAGACCCAGTACTTC. Amino acid sequence: CASSVQPGQETQYF.

This clone was counted a single time. The chain is built from TRBV5-1 and TRBJ1-5; TRBD1 might be the D (6 bases). Deletions cut 0 bases from V and 7 bases from J, with 14 bases between. The CDR3 is made up of 15 amino acids. Germline CDR1 SGHRS, CDR2 YFSETQ. The CDR3 DNA is TGCGCCAGCAGCTTGGAGTCAGGGGTTGGGCAGCCCCAGCATTTT. Its translation is CASSLESGVGQPQHF.

The rearrangement links TRBV15 to TRBJ2-2, with 7 bases lining up with TRBD1. This CDR3 has 16 residues. V lost 2 bases and J lost 8; bases outside the gene matches: 11. Germline V CDR1 and CDR2: LNHNV, YYDKDF (reference sequence). DNA of the CDR3: TGTGCCACCAGCAGATTTTCTCGACAGGGTAATGGGGAGCTGTTTTTT. Translating it yields CATSRFSRQGNGELFF.

This clone was detected a few times. CDR3 nucleotide sequence: TGTGCCAGCAGTTTTTCCGTAGTGGAGACTTTCAACTATGGCTACACCTTC. Its protein product is CASSFSVVETFNYGYTF. The V call is TRBV27, the J call TRBJ1-2; no definite D call. V lost 3 bases and J lost 2, with 19 bases in between. Germline CDR1 is MNHEY and CDR2 is SMNVEV (reference sequence). This CDR3 has 17 residues.

The V call is TRBV18, the J call TRBJ1-1; TRBD1 aligns across 8 bases. V gave up 3 bases and J gave up 8 bases; unmatched junction bases: 8. CDR1 and CDR2 (germline): KGHSH, LQKENI. The CDR3 runs to 14 residues. CDR3 sequence: CASSPTGQVPEAFF. CDR3 nucleotides: TGTGCCAGCTCACCGACGGGACAGGTACCGGAAGCTTTCTTT.

V and J are TRBV30 and TRBJ2-5, with D perhaps matching TRBD1 (5 bases). The better agreement between TRBJ2-7 and the DNA end casts doubt on the J call. This CDR3 has 12 amino acids. Germline V CDR1 and CDR2: GTSNPN, SVGIG (reference sequence). CDR3 loop: CAWNMGLYEQYF. The CDR3 nucleotides read TGTGCCTGGAACATGGGGCTATACGAGCAGTACTTC.

This sequence joins TRBV28 and TRBJ1-2, with 7 nucleotides matching TRBD1. CDR1 is MDHEN, CDR2 SYDVKM, per germline. V was pared by 3 bases and J by 12 bases, with 7 bases of the junction left unmatched. The CDR3 has 12 amino acids. CDR3 sequence reads: CASSFGTVSDTF. The CDR3 DNA is TGTGCCAGCAGTTTCGGGACAGTATCCGACACCTTC.

This chain connects TRBV30 to TRBJ1-3; the D is unclear. The CDR3 runs 16 residues. The germline V gene has CDR1 GTSNPN and CDR2 SVGIG (reference sequence). Trimming left V 0 bases short and J 0 bases short, with 12 bases between. CDR3 sequence: CAWSVNLGFSGNTIYF. The DNA for the CDR3 is TGTGCCTGGAGTGTAAATCTGGGCTTCTCTGGAAACACCATATATTTT.

This clone was picked up one time. The V gene is TRBV4-2, the J gene TRBJ1-1; the D gene is possibly TRBD1 (6 bases). The CDR3 spans 13 residues. Germline V gene lookup returns CDR1 LGHNA and CDR2 YNFKEQ. Deletions cut 3 bases from V and 6 bases from J, with 11 bases between. CDR3 coding DNA: TGTGCCAGCAGCCAGGTACAGGGCCCTGAAGCTTTCTTT. It yields the protein CASSQVQGPEAFF.

V usage is TRBV7-7 and J usage is TRBJ2-1; possibly TRBD2 for D (5 bases). Germline CDR1 SSHAT, CDR2 FNYEAQ (reference sequence). CDR3 size: 15 residues. V lost 3 bases and J 6 bases, leaving 15 bases between the germline ends. DNA for the CDR3: TGTGCCAGCAGCTTTAACGGGAATCGAGGCAATGAGCAGTTCTTC. Translation gives CASSFNGNRGNEQFF.

This clone was seen just once. The chain links TRBV21-1 to TRBJ1-1. TRBV21-1 is a listed pseudogene. The CDR3 extends over 11 amino acids. The CDR3 bases are TGTGCCAGCACCGGTGGAGGGGAAGCTTTCTTT. Protein sequence: CASTGGGEAFF.

This clone was detected a few times. The chain employs TRBV11-3 and TRBJ2-5, with D perhaps matching TRBD2 (6 bases). Germline lookup yields CDR1 SGHNT and CDR2 YENEEA. Trimming cost V 4 bases and J 5 bases, with 17 bases left between them. This CDR3 contains 15 residues. The CDR3 spells CASSSGGDPRETQYF. DNA of the CDR3: TGTGCCAGCAGCTCTGGCGGGGACCCCCGGGAGACCCAGTACTTC.

In this sample, this clone turned up once. V and J are TRBV6-5 and TRBJ1-3; TRBD1 is a possible D gene (5 bases). CDR1 and CDR2 from the germline V gene are MNHEY and SVGAGI. With 5 bases removed from V and 4 bases from J, the gap between germline ends came to 12 bases. This CDR3 is built from 14 residues. CDR3 in DNA: TGTGCCAGCAGTCCCAGGACACTCGGAAACACCATATATTTT. It translates to CASSPRTLGNTIYF.

The V and J genes are TRBV18 and TRBJ2-5; D possibly corresponds to TRBD1 (6 bases). The CDR3 length is 14 residues. Germline CDR1 is KGHSH and CDR2 is LQKENI. V lost 3 bases and J 1 base, leaving 9 bases between the germline ends. CDR3 protein: CASSPGQTQETQYF. The DNA of the CDR3 is TGTGCCAGCTCACCCGGACAGACCCAAGAGACCCAGTACTTC.

This clone was counted at least ten times. V and J are TRBV5-1 and TRBJ2-3, with 9 bases that match TRBD2. The J segment lost 6 bases and the V segment lost 4 bases, leaving 6 bases of the junction unmatched. The CDR3 covers 14 residues. Per germline, CDR1 SGHRS and CDR2 YFSETQ. DNA of the CDR3: TGCGCCAGCAGCAGAGCGGGGGGCCGCGATACGCAGTATTTT. Its translation is CASSRAGGRDTQYF.

This chain links TRBV30 with TRBJ1-4, with 10 bases identical to TRBD1. The CDR3 is made up of 15 amino acids. The V segment lost 3 bases and the J segment 1 base; nucleotides outside the gene matches: 2. Germline lookup yields CDR1 GTSNPN and CDR2 SVGIG (reference sequence). CDR3 amino acids: CAWRRTGGTNEKLFF. The CDR3 DNA sequence: TGTGCCTGGAGACGGACAGGGGGAACTAATGAAAAACTGTTTTTT. The whole variable domain, remainder taken from reference TRBV30 and TRBJ1-4, is SQTIHQWPATLVQPVGSPLSLECTVEGTSNPNLYWYRQAAGRGLQLLFYSVGIGQISSEVPQNLSASRPQDRQFILSSKKLLLSDSGFYLCAWRRTGGTNEKLFFGSGTQLSVL.

This clone occurred once. The rearrangement links TRBV12-2 to TRBJ1-1; the table's D call, TRBD1, has no DNA check behind it. TRBV12-2 is a documented pseudogene. The CDR3 consists of 17 residues. The CDR3 DNA follows: TGTGCAAGTCGCTTAGCGGACAGGGTAGGATCGAACACTGAAGCTTTCTTT. Translation gives CASRLADRVGSNTEAFF.

The V call is TRBV14, the J call TRBJ2-7, with D unclear. Looked up from germline, CDR1 is SGHDN and CDR2 is FVKESK. The CDR3 covers 12 residues. V was pared by 1 base and J by 6 bases, with 7 bases between. The CDR3 reads CASSQVGSEQYF. DNA of the CDR3: TGTGCCAGCAGCCAAGTGGGCAGCGAGCAGTACTTC. Filled out from reference TRBV14 and TRBJ2-7, the complete variable domain reads EAGVTQFPSHSVIEKGQTVTLRCDPISGHDNLYWYRRVMGKEIKFLLHFVKESKQDESGMPNNRFLAERTGGTYSTLKVQPAELEDSGVYFCASSQVGSEQYFGPGTRLTVT.

To note about this clone: This sample includes further DNA sequences coding for the same CDR3. The chain uses TRBV6-6 and TRBJ2-3, with D perhaps matching TRBD2 (6 bases). The length of the CDR3 is 13 residues. CDR1 and CDR2 from the germline V gene are MNHNY and SVGAGI (reference sequence). Deletions cut 6 bases from V and 3 bases from J, with 10 bases between. The CDR3 loop reads CASRPRGTDTQYF. The CDR3 coding sequence is TGTGCCAGCAGGCCCCGGGGGACAGATACGCAGTATTTT.

The rearrangement joins TRBV5-1 to TRBJ2-7; 13 bases line up with TRBD2. V dropped 2 bases and J dropped 2; count of bases not matched to a gene: 7. CDR1 and CDR2 from the germline V gene are SGHRS and YFSETQ. The CDR3 contains 17 residues. The CDR3 nucleotides read TGCGCCAGCAGCTTCGGGACTAGCGGGGACCTCGCCTACGAGCAGTACTTC. This gives the protein CASSFGTSGDLAYEQYF.

V usage is TRBV19 and J usage is TRBJ1-5, with D unresolved. V was cut by 0 bases and J by 9 bases, with 9 bases left in between. Germline V gene sequence: CDR1 LNHDA, CDR2 SQIVND (reference sequence). The CDR3 has 13 amino acids. CDR3 sequence: CASSIESTMPQHF. CDR3 sequence (DNA): TGTGCCAGTAGTATAGAGTCTACGATGCCCCAGCATTTT.

The rearrangement joins TRBV27 to TRBJ1-3, with TRBD1 matching 7 bases. The CDR3 loop spans 15 amino acids. Germline CDR1 MNHEY, CDR2 SMNVEV (reference sequence). The J segment lost 4 bases and the V segment lost 6 bases, leaving 9 bases of the junction unmatched. The CDR3 reads CASREAGTAGNTIYF. The CDR3 nucleotides are TGTGCCAGCAGGGAGGCCGGGACAGCCGGAAACACCATATATTTT.

CDR3 protein: CASSIITAGNNYGYTF. CDR3 nucleotides: TGTGCCAGTAGTATAATAACCGCGGGGAATAACTATGGCTACACCTTC. The chain combines TRBV19 with TRBJ1-2; no clear D gene. This CDR3 has 16 amino acids. Germline CDR1 is LNHDA and CDR2 is SQIVND (reference sequence). V was trimmed by 2 bases and J by 1 base, leaving 14 bases between them.

V is TRBV4-2 and J is TRBJ1-4, with a tentative D call TRBD1 (5 bases). Germline CDR1 LGHNA, CDR2 YNFKEQ. There are 16 residues in the CDR3. V was trimmed by 1 base and J by 8 bases, leaving 17 bases between them. The CDR3 bases are TGTGCCAGCAGCCAAGCTAAGGCACATAAGGGGGAAAAACTGTTTTTT. This translates into CASSQAKAHKGEKLFF.

The chain carries TRBV6-4 and TRBJ2-5, with 7 bases aligning to TRBD2. J lost 5 bases, V lost 5 bases, and 5 bases had no gene match. CDR3 length: 13 residues. Germline V gene lookup returns CDR1 MRHNA and CDR2 SNTAGT. CDR3 residues: CASSLVGGETQYF. CDR3 DNA sequence: TGTGCCAGCAGTTTGGTCGGGGGGGAGACCCAGTACTTC.

The chain carries TRBV18 and TRBJ2-3, with 10 bases matching TRBD2. V lost 1 base and J lost 4; bases outside the gene matches: 5. CDR3 length: 16 amino acids. CDR1 is KGHSH, CDR2 LQKENI, per germline. The CDR3 sequence is CASSPLSGGSADTQYF. In DNA form, the CDR3 reads TGTGCCAGCTCACCACTTAGCGGGGGGAGCGCAGATACGCAGTATTTT.

The chain combines TRBV7-9 with TRBJ1-5; D not resolved. The germline CDR1 and CDR2 sequences are SEHNR and FQNEAQ (reference sequence). V lost 5 bases and J 9 bases, leaving 17 bases between the germline ends. The CDR3 sequence is 14 residues long. The CDR3 loop reads CASSPLQIEGPQHF. DNA for the CDR3: TGTGCCAGCAGCCCGCTGCAGATTGAGGGGCCCCAGCATTTT.